This T cell receptor beta chain is drawn from a study of control samples from healthy donors and cancer patients. This CDR3 region has 14 residues. With 8 bases clipped from V and 2 bases from J, the junction kept 6 bases outside the gene matches. Germline V gives CDR1 SNHLY, CDR2 FYNNEI. The method was immunoSEQ multiplex PCR; TCRdb's version includes in-frame clones alone and lacks a portion of them. The sample contains just over 80,000 clones, roughly 94% of which appear only once. What was sequenced was blood. The chain couples TRBV2 to TRBJ1-5; 7 bases map to TRBD1. This clonotype originated in a young woman in good health. The CDR3 region is CASLTGNGNQPQHF. The CDR3 bases are TGTGCCAGCTTGACAGGGAATGGCAATCAGCCCCAGCATTTT.